Listed below are T cell receptor beta chains from one sample, sequenced in a study of lymphopenia after photon versus proton radiotherapy. Sequencing was performed with immunoSEQ multiplex PCR; in TCRdb, only in-frame clones are kept and a portion is missing. This sample has 30,000 to 40,000 clones, with 90% to 95% found just once. Sequenced here: peripheral blood, sampled from a patient treated with photon-based radiotherapy. These receptors all come from a man aged 60 to 69 with cholangiocarcinoma. Each CDR3 is given with its conserved first and last residue. Fields, in order: J gene, D gene, V gene, clone size, CDR3 DNA, CDR3 protein. The D gene is left open where the match is weak. Clone sizes are given selectively: once, few, many, or a class where the clone is expanded.

J: TRBJ1-5; D: -; V: TRBV5-1; size: few; DNA: TGCGCCAGCAGCTTGTCGGGTAATAGCAATCAGCCCCAGCATTTT; CDR3: CASSLSGNSNQPQHF
J: TRBJ1-2; D: TRBD1; V: TRBV28; size: -; DNA: TGTGCCAGCAGTAGTACAGGGGGCGACTATGGCTACACCTTT; CDR3: CASSSTGGDYGYTF
J: TRBJ1-1; D: -; V: TRBV2; size: -; DNA: TGTGCCAGCACATCCGGGTGGGTAGGGGCCACTGAAGCTTTCTTT; CDR3: CASTSGWVGATEAFF
J: TRBJ2-4; D: -; V: TRBV28; size: -; DNA: TGTGCCAGCAGTAAACTTCAGGGATTTCTCAACATTCAGTACTTC; CDR3: CASSKLQGFLNIQYF
J: TRBJ2-3; D: TRBD2; V: TRBV11-2; size: -; DNA: TGTGCCAGCAGCCAACTACTAGCGGGAGGGTCAGATACGCAGTATTTT; CDR3: CASSQLLAGGSDTQYF
J: TRBJ1-1; D: -; V: TRBV6-5; size: -; DNA: TGTGCCAGCAGTACCCCGTCGAACACTGAAGCTTTCTTT; CDR3: CASSTPSNTEAFF
J: TRBJ1-5; D: -; V: TRBV10-3; size: once; DNA: TGTGCCATCAGTGAGTCAGGAGGGCGGCCCCAGCATTTT; CDR3: CAISESGGRPQHF
J: TRBJ2-7; D: -; V: TRBV19; size: -; DNA: TGTGCCAGTAGTATGGGCCTTAGCTCCTACGAGCAGTACTTC; CDR3: CASSMGLSSYEQYF
J: TRBJ2-1; D: -; V: TRBV6-6; size: -; DNA: TGTGCCAGCAGTAAGGGACCTCGGGCCTACAATGAGCAGTTCTTC; CDR3: CASSKGPRAYNEQFF
J: TRBJ2-7; D: TRBD1; V: TRBV5-1; size: -; DNA: TGCGCCAGCAGCTGGACAGGGGACGAGCAGTACTTC; CDR3: CASSWTGDEQYF
J: TRBJ1-5; D: -; V: TRBV4-1; size: -; DNA: TGCGCCAGCAGCCCCAGGAGGGGGGAAGGTCAGCCCCAGCATTTT; CDR3: CASSPRRGEGQPQHF
J: TRBJ1-4; D: TRBD1; V: TRBV7-6; size: -; DNA: TGTGCCAGCAGCTTAGCGACAGGGTTCGGTGAAAAACTGTTTTTT; CDR3: CASSLATGFGEKLFF
J: TRBJ2-2; D: -; V: TRBV28; size: -; DNA: TGTGCCAGCGCCCGGTTGCAAGAGATGAACACCGGGGAGCTGTTTTTT; CDR3: CASARLQEMNTGELFF
J: TRBJ1-2; D: -; V: TRBV28; size: -; DNA: TGTGCCAGCAGCCTTGGACTTCTCGGGGGAGGCTACACCTTC; CDR3: CASSLGLLGGGYTF
J: TRBJ1-3; D: -; V: TRBV18; size: -; DNA: TGTGCCAGCTCACCCCCTGGGGACGGAAACACCATATATTTT; CDR3: CASSPPGDGNTIYF
J: TRBJ1-1; D: -; V: TRBV7-3; size: once; DNA: TGTGCCAGCAGCCGACAGGAGAACACTGAAGCTTTCTTT; CDR3: CASSRQENTEAFF
J: TRBJ2-7; D: -; V: TRBV6-5; size: -; DNA: TGTGCCAGCAGTGAGGACGTGTGGGGCGCCGAGCAGTACTTC; CDR3: CASSEDVWGAEQYF
J: TRBJ2-1; D: -; V: TRBV7-8; size: -; DNA: TGTGCCAGCAGCTCTCCTCGGGACAATGAGCAGTTCTTC; CDR3: CASSSPRDNEQFF
J: TRBJ1-2; D: -; V: TRBV7-2; size: -; DNA: TGTGCCAGCAGCTACTCGACAGAAGATGGCTACACCTTC; CDR3: CASSYSTEDGYTF
J: TRBJ2-7; D: -; V: TRBV4-2; size: -; DNA: TGTGCCAGCAGCCGGAGCCCCTTGGAGGTTTGGTACGAGCAGTACTTC; CDR3: CASSRSPLEVWYEQYF
J: TRBJ1-1; D: -; V: TRBV6-5; size: -; DNA: TGTGCCAGCAGTTACTCCTCAGGGGCGAAGAATGAAGCTTTCTTT; CDR3: CASSYSSGAKNEAFF
J: TRBJ1-2; D: -; V: TRBV19; size: -; DNA: TGTGCCAGTAGTATGTATATGGGGCGGGGTAGGGATGGCTACACCTTC; CDR3: CASSMYMGRGRDGYTF
J: TRBJ1-2; D: -; V: TRBV5-6; size: -; DNA: TGTGCCAGCAGCTTTACAGGGAGGGATGGCTACACCTTC; CDR3: CASSFTGRDGYTF
J: TRBJ1-3; D: -; V: TRBV7-8; size: -; DNA: TGTGCCAGCAGCTTAGCTTGGCCAACCGGAAACACCATATATTTT; CDR3: CASSLAWPTGNTIYF
J: TRBJ2-5; D: -; V: TRBV7-6; size: -; DNA: TGTGCCAGCAGCAAAATCCAGTCCCGAGAGACCCAGTACTTC; CDR3: CASSKIQSRETQYF
J: TRBJ1-2; D: TRBD1; V: TRBV10-3; size: few; DNA: TGTGCCATCAGGTACACCGGGACAGATCTTAACTATGGCTACACCTTC; CDR3: CAIRYTGTDLNYGYTF
J: TRBJ1-1; D: TRBD1; V: TRBV11-1; size: -; DNA: TGTGCCAGCAGCTTTAAGGGACAGCCTTCAGAAGCTTTCTTT; CDR3: CASSFKGQPSEAFF
J: TRBJ1-2; D: TRBD1; V: TRBV4-2; size: -; DNA: TGTGCCAGCAGTGATTTCGGGACAGCCTATGGCTACACCTTC; CDR3: CASSDFGTAYGYTF
J: TRBJ1-5; D: -; V: TRBV28; size: -; DNA: TGTGCCAGCGAGTCAACGGCGAGACAGCCCCAGCATTTT; CDR3: CASESTARQPQHF
J: TRBJ1-5; D: -; V: TRBV6-6; size: -; DNA: TGTGCCAGCAGTCGCGAACCCAATCAGCCCCAGCATTTT; CDR3: CASSREPNQPQHF
J: TRBJ2-6; D: -; V: TRBV7-2; size: -; DNA: TGTGCCAGCAGCTTAGACAGCTCTGGGGCCAACGTCCTGACTTTC; CDR3: CASSLDSSGANVLTF